This T cell receptor (beta chain) was captured in a study of T cell repertoires in cytomegalovirus infection. A single record per CDR3 protein comes from TCRdb applying MiXCR to the reads. The sample includes 170,000 or so distinct CDR3 sequences, approximately 15% of them seen just once. This clonotype was observed many times. This CDR3 is 15 amino acids long. Losses at the gene ends were 6 bases for V and 6 bases for J; bases not matched to a gene: 12. The germline V gene has CDR1 MNHEY and CDR2 SVGEGT. V is TRBV6-2 or TRBV6-3 and J is TRBJ1-1; 8 nucleotides line up with TRBD1. The clonotype originates from a human donor in good health (CMV status not recorded). Some clones in this sample may be carry-over from other donors' samples. Sequencing was performed on PBMCs. The CDR3 sequence: CASRGDRDRRAEAFF. CDR3 sequence (DNA): TGTGCCAGCAGAGGCGACCGGGACAGGAGGGCTGAAGCTTTCTTT.